Described below is a single T cell receptor beta chain sequence and its context. This entry belongs to a study of blood T cell repertoires in COVID-19. Study details: The analysed material was cDNA or gDNA that came from T cells, B-cell-depleted T cells, or PBMCs.

The germline V gene has CDR1 SGHTA and CDR2 FQGNSA. CDR3 length: 14 amino acids. The V gene lost 3 bases and the J gene lost 2 bases, with 8 bases spanning the gap. Here immunoSEQ multiplex PCR was the method, and the copy in TCRdb shows in-frame clones only, minus some. The sample includes 450,000 or so clones, about 90% seen only once; the top ten take less than 0.95%. The sample was peripheral blood. The chain joins TRBV7-2 to TRBJ1-5; D gene uncertain. The clonotype comes from a man younger than 35 with COVID-19, enrolled during active disease. CDR3 residues: CASSFTGGNQPQHF. CDR3 nucleotides: TGTGCCAGCAGCTTCACCGGGGGCAATCAGCCCCAGCATTTT.